The clone carrying this T cell receptor (beta chain) has more than one count but fewer than ten. CDR3 length equals 19 residues. The V segment lost 5 bases and the J segment 2 bases; nucleotides outside the gene matches: 16. The sample is drawn from a study of T cells in Graves' hyperthyroidism and ophthalmopathy. The source material, RNA transcripts, was used to amplify TCR beta CDR3 regions. TCR CDR3 underwent first-round RT-PCR with the HTBI primer set. TCRdb called the multiplex PCR reads again in MiXCR, with one record for every CDR3 protein. The sample includes hundreds of thousands of distinct CDR3 sequences, 14% of them seen just once. Clinicians diagnosed patients from clinical symptoms, serum thyroxine and TRAb, thyroid ultrasound and orbital computed tomography.

This TCR was sampled from a woman under 30 with Graves' hyperthyroidism. The chain recombines TRBV12-3 or TRBV12-4 with TRBJ2-3; 10 nucleotides align to TRBD2. Sequencing used blood. The CDR3 loop is CASSRKAGGQLRDTDTQYF. DNA for the CDR3: TGTGCCAGCAGTCGCAAAGCGGGAGGGCAGCTTCGGGACACAGATACGCAGTATTTT.